These 29 T cell receptor beta chains originate from one sample sequenced in a study of cytomegalovirus exposure and HLA in healthy donors. This PCR relied on a set of 60 Vbeta primers and 13 Jbeta primers. The data were produced by immunoSEQ multiplex PCR, yet TCRdb's version contains in-frame clones alone and is incomplete. This repertoire shows 140,000 or so clones, roughly 87% found once; its top ten account for around 0.51%. Sequences were obtained from PBMCs. The receptors stem from a woman between 40 and 55 years old in good health and CMV-seronegative.

CDR3 protein: CAISGRTGSYEQYF. The CDR3 DNA follows: TGTGCCATCAGTGGTAGAACAGGGTCCTACGAGCAGTACTTC. The genes are TRBV10-3 and TRBJ2-7, with D possibly TRBD1 on 6 matching bases. CDR3 size: 14 residues. Trimming shortened V by 4 bases and J by 1 base, and 11 bases separated the two germline ends. Germline V gives CDR1 ENHRY, CDR2 SYGVKD.

This chain connects TRBV7-6 to TRBJ2-1, with 9 bases identical to TRBD1. The germline V gene encodes CDR1 SGHVS and CDR2 FNYEAQ. J gave up 9 bases and V 1 base, and 10 bases lay outside the gene matches. The CDR3 is made up of 16 amino acids. The CDR3 DNA sequence: TGTGCCAGCAGCTTAGGACCGGGACAGGGAGACGGTGAGCAGTTCTTC. Translating it yields CASSLGPGQGDGEQFF.

The chain is built from TRBV2 and TRBJ2-3; 9 bases agree with TRBD1. The CDR3 runs to 17 residues. V trimming: 6 bases; J trimming: 0 bases; junction bases outside the gene matches: 10. Per the germline V gene, CDR1 is SNHLY and CDR2 is FYNNEI. The CDR3 DNA follows: TGTGCCAGCAGAGACTCGTGGACAGGGGAGAGCACAGATACGCAGTATTTT. This encodes CASRDSWTGESTDTQYF.

This chain uses TRBV9 with TRBJ2-2, with TRBD1 identical over 7 bases. The germline V gene encodes CDR1 SGDLS and CDR2 YYNGEE. The CDR3 is 13 residues long. Unmatched junction bases numbered 2, after V lost 0 bases and J lost 9 bases. The CDR3 DNA is TGTGCCAGCAGCGTAGGGGACAGTCGGGAGCTGTTTTTT. This sequence encodes CASSVGDSRELFF.

The rearrangement links TRBV5-1 to TRBJ2-5, with a tentative D call TRBD1 (5 bases). CDR1 is SGHRS and CDR2 is YFSETQ in the germline V gene. The CDR3 has 14 residues. V shed 5 bases and J shed 4 bases, with 15 bases lying between them. CDR3 sequence: CASSAQGGGETQYF. The CDR3 region has the DNA TGCGCCAGCAGTGCCCAGGGTGGCGGAGAGACCCAGTACTTC. The full variable domain, rest sourced from reference TRBV5-1 and TRBJ2-5, is KAGVTQTPRYLIKTRGQQVTLSCSPISGHRSVSWYQQTPGQGLQFLFEYFSETQRNKGNFPGRFSGRQFSNSRSEMNVSTLELGDSALYLCASSAQGGGETQYFGPGTRLLVL.

The rearrangement uses TRBV5-8 and TRBJ2-5; D may be TRBD2 (6 bases). The germline gives CDR1 SGHTS, CDR2 YDEGEE. V dropped 0 bases and J dropped 5 bases, with 14 bases sitting between them. The CDR3 contains 15 residues. The CDR3 nucleotides are TGTGCCAGCAGCTTGGAGGTTAGCGGAGCTGAGACCCAGTACTTC. Translation gives CASSLEVSGAETQYF.

The genes are TRBV10-3 and TRBJ2-1; 10 nucleotides line up with TRBD2. The V gene end was trimmed by 0 bases and the J gene end by 0 bases; junction bases not matched to a gene: 11. The germline CDR1 and CDR2 sequences are ENHRY and SYGVKD. The length of the CDR3 is 20 residues. The CDR3 loop reads CAISESTQISGRLSYNEQFF. CDR3 bases: TGTGCCATCAGTGAGTCGACTCAAATTAGCGGGAGGCTCTCCTACAATGAGCAGTTCTTC.

The chain carries TRBV11-3 and TRBJ2-6; a weak D match, TRBD1 (6 bases). V lost 5 bases to trimming and J lost 2 bases, with 10 bases between them. Germline CDR1 and CDR2: SGHNT and YENEEA. The CDR3 sequence is 15 residues long. The CDR3 region has the DNA TGTGCCAGCAGCCCGGGACACACTGGGGCCAACGTCCTGACTTTC. It translates to CASSPGHTGANVLTF.

The chain is built from TRBV18 and TRBJ2-3; tentatively, D is TRBD2 (5 bases). Between the trimmed V and J ends, which lost 4 bases and 3 bases, there was a span of 8 bases. CDR1 is KGHSH and CDR2 is LQKENI in the germline V gene. The CDR3 spans 13 residues. This CDR3 reads CASSLDWTDTQYF. The CDR3 bases are TGTGCCAGCTCACTGGACTGGACAGATACGCAGTATTTT.

This CDR3 is CASTRLAGESGANVLTF. In nucleotides, the CDR3 is TGTGCCAGCACCCGCCTAGCGGGAGAGTCTGGGGCCAACGTCCTGACTTTC. V and J are TRBV19 and TRBJ2-6, with 10 nucleotides matching TRBD2. The CDR3 loop spans 17 amino acids. The V gene end was trimmed by 9 bases and the J gene end by 1 base; junction bases not matched to a gene: 9. Germline-derived CDR1 and CDR2 are LNHDA and SQIVND (reference sequence).

The rearrangement uses TRBV30 and TRBJ1-1; 9 bases fit TRBD1. The length of the CDR3 is 15 residues. V dropped 5 bases and J dropped 2; count of bases not matched to a gene: 9. From germline, CDR1 is GTSNPN and CDR2 SVGIG (reference sequence). CDR3 DNA: TGTGCCTGGGAACAGGGGGCAAGTAGAAACACTGAAGCTTTCTTT. Encoded protein: CAWEQGASRNTEAFF. Together with reference TRBV30 and TRBJ1-1, the CDR3 gives the full variable domain: SQTIHQWPATLVQPVGSPLSLECTVEGTSNPNLYWYRQAAGRGLQLLFYSVGIGQISSEVPQNLSASRPQDRQFILSSKKLLLSDSGFYLCAWEQGASRNTEAFFGQGTRLTVV.

The chain employs TRBV23-1 and TRBJ2-7, with 12 bases identical to TRBD2. TRBV23-1 is given ORF status, its function remaining uncertain. V was pared by 7 bases and J by 2 bases, with 12 bases of the junction left unmatched. The CDR3 contains 17 residues. Written as DNA, the CDR3 is TGCGCCAGCACTATAGGTCCCCCTAGCGGGAGGGCCTACGAGCAGTACTTC. It codes for CASTIGPPSGRAYEQYF.

This chain links TRBV7-9 with TRBJ2-3, with 9 bases matching TRBD1. This CDR3 has 16 residues. V was clipped by 5 bases and J by 2 bases; unmatched bases: 8. Germline CDR1 SEHNR, CDR2 FQNEAQ (reference sequence). CDR3 DNA sequence: TGTGCCAGCAGCCCACCGGGACAGGGAACCACAGATACGCAGTATTTT. Translation gives CASSPPGQGTTDTQYF. The whole variable domain, filled in from reference TRBV7-9 and TRBJ2-3, reads DTGVSQNPRHKITKRGQNVTFRCDPISEHNRLYWYRQTLGQGPEFLTYFQNEAQLEKSRLLSDRFSAERPKGSFSTLEIQRTEQGDSAMYLCASSPPGQGTTDTQYFGPGTRLTVL.

This clone has more than one count but fewer than ten. The same CDR3 also results from other DNA sequences found in this sample. This chain connects TRBV5-4 to TRBJ2-7; 9 nucleotides align to TRBD1. Per germline, CDR1 SGHNT and CDR2 YYREEE (reference sequence). V lost 4 bases and J lost 5; bases outside the gene matches: 10. There are 15 residues in the CDR3. The CDR3 region has the DNA TGTGCCAGCAGCGGCCGGGACAGGGCGGGCCACGAGCAGTACTTC. Amino acid sequence: CASSGRDRAGHEQYF.

This clone has just a few counts. V usage is TRBV2 and J usage is TRBJ1-3, with D possibly TRBD1 on 6 matching bases. Germline assignment: CDR1 SNHLY and CDR2 FYNNEI. This CDR3 has 15 amino acids. V lost 3 bases to trimming and J lost 2 bases, with 11 bases between them. The CDR3: CASSDGGLAGNTIYF. The CDR3 DNA reads as TGTGCCAGCAGTGATGGGGGCCTCGCTGGAAACACCATATATTTT.

In the case of this clone: The junction departs from germline at one end; a sequencing error may be responsible. The chain is built from TRBV7-9 and TRBJ1-2; no clear D. Germline assignment: CDR1 SEHNR and CDR2 FQNEAQ (reference sequence). The CDR3 covers 14 residues. In nucleotides, the CDR3 is TGTTCCAGCAGCGCTGAGGGCAGCTACTATGGCTACACCTTC. Translating gives CSSSAEGSYYGYTF.

J is TRBJ2-1 and V is TRBV5-1, with TRBD1 identical over 10 bases. CDR1 is SGHRS, CDR2 YFSETQ, per germline. The CDR3 is made up of 15 amino acids. Losses at the gene ends were 5 bases for V and 6 bases for J; bases not matched to a gene: 8. CDR3 bases: TGCGCCAGCAGTTCCGGGACAGGGGATCTCAATGAGCAGTTCTTC. It is translated as CASSSGTGDLNEQFF.

The rearrangement links TRBV4-2 to TRBJ1-5; D gene ambiguous. This CDR3 region has 18 residues. Trimming stripped 0 bases from V and 4 bases from J, with 19 bases between. Germline lookup yields CDR1 LGHNA and CDR2 YNFKEQ. For the CDR3, the DNA is TGTGCCAGCAGCCAAGATCCCCAGGTAGGAGGGTGGAATCAGCCCCAGCATTTT. It yields the protein CASSQDPQVGGWNQPQHF.

This clone was seen a few times. V gene TRBV5-1 combines with J gene TRBJ1-1; perhaps TRBD1 as D (5 bases). Deletions cut 0 bases from V and 3 bases from J, with 6 bases between. The germline V gene encodes CDR1 SGHRS and CDR2 YFSETQ. The CDR3 consists of 13 residues. CDR3 sequence (DNA): TGCGCCAGCAGCTTGGCGGGGGACACTGAAGCTTTCTTT. This sequence encodes CASSLAGDTEAFF.

The rearrangement joins TRBV5-1 to TRBJ1-1; possibly TRBD1 for D (5 bases). CDR1 and CDR2 from the germline V gene are SGHRS and YFSETQ. The CDR3 covers 14 residues. V lost 0 bases to trimming and J lost 6 bases, with 12 bases between them. The CDR3 reads CASSLATQGAEAFF. The CDR3 DNA is TGCGCCAGCAGCTTGGCCACCCAGGGCGCTGAAGCTTTCTTT.

The V call is TRBV6-5, the J call TRBJ2-5; D is undetermined. The CDR3 totals 11 residues. The germline gives CDR1 MNHEY, CDR2 SVGAGI. V was trimmed by 4 bases and J by 2 bases, leaving 2 bases between them. As DNA, the CDR3 is TGTGCCAGCAGTTCACAAGAGACCCAGTACTTC. Encoded protein: CASSSQETQYF.

The chain uses TRBV19 and TRBJ1-2; D perhaps matches TRBD1 (5 bases). The CDR3 extends over 15 amino acids. From germline, CDR1 is LNHDA and CDR2 SQIVND (reference sequence). V dropped 7 bases and J dropped 4 bases, with 19 bases sitting between them. The CDR3 DNA sequence: TGTGCCAGTAAGTCGGCGCCGACAGACTTCTATGGCTACACCTTC. Protein: CASKSAPTDFYGYTF.

This rearrangement joins TRBV28 to TRBJ1-5; perhaps TRBD1 as D (5 bases). The germline V and J ends were trimmed by 3 bases and 5 bases, with 11 bases remaining between them. CDR3 size: 14 residues. Germline CDR1 and CDR2: MDHEN and SYDVKM. CDR3 in amino acids: CASSLVGGDQPQHF. The DNA of the CDR3 is TGTGCCAGCAGTTTGGTCGGGGGGGATCAGCCCCAGCATTTT.

This clone was observed a single time. The J gene is TRBJ2-3, the V gene TRBV7-2; possibly TRBD2 for D (6 bases). CDR1 and CDR2 (germline): SGHTA, FQGNSA. Trimming removed 4 bases at V and 8 bases at J, with 13 bases between. The CDR3 covers 13 residues. The chain's CDR3 is CASSSGDAVTQYF. The CDR3, as DNA: TGTGCCAGCAGCTCGGGGGACGCAGTTACGCAGTATTTT.

The chain uses TRBV7-3 and TRBJ2-3, with TRBD2 identical over 8 bases. The CDR3 runs 15 residues. In germline, CDR1 is SGHTA, CDR2 FQGTGA. With V trimmed by 5 bases and J by 2 bases, 6 bases remained unmatched. The CDR3 nucleotides read TGTGCCAGCAGCCCTTCGGGGGGGGCCACAGATACGCAGTATTTT. Its translation is CASSPSGGATDTQYF.

Remarks on this clone: A read error may produce the germline difference seen at one junction end. This chain uses TRBV7-9 with TRBJ1-2; 7 nucleotides align to TRBD1. CDR3 length equals 13 residues. Germline CDR1 is SEHNR and CDR2 is FQNEAQ (reference sequence). CDR3 residues: CSSNVDRTRGYTF. DNA of the CDR3: TGTTCCAGCAACGTGGACAGGACCCGTGGCTACACCTTC.

The chain links TRBV28 to TRBJ2-5, with TRBD1 identical over 7 bases. The CDR3 covers 15 residues. V shed 4 bases, J shed 7 bases, and the junction held 12 bases outside the gene matches. Germline assignment: CDR1 MDHEN and CDR2 SYDVKM. The CDR3 DNA follows: TGTGCCAGCAGTTCACAGGGGTGGGTTGGGAGGACCCAGTACTTC. Amino acids: CASSSQGWVGRTQYF.

The chain couples TRBV5-1 to TRBJ2-5; perhaps TRBD2 as D (7 bases). The CDR3 totals 14 residues. With 6 bases removed from V and 5 bases from J, the gap between germline ends came to 17 bases. The germline V gene has CDR1 SGHRS and CDR2 YFSETQ. CDR3 DNA sequence: TGCGCCAGCAAGGGAGGGGGACCCCAGGAGACCCAGTACTTC. It is translated as CASKGGGPQETQYF.

The chain employs TRBV30 and TRBJ1-2; 7 bases are shared with TRBD1. The CDR3 is made up of 13 amino acids. In germline, CDR1 is GTSNPN, CDR2 SVGIG (reference sequence). J gave up 5 bases and V 0 bases, and 3 bases lay outside the gene matches. CDR3 sequence reads: CAWSVARGYGYTF. CDR3 DNA sequence: TGTGCCTGGAGTGTGGCCAGGGGGTATGGCTACACCTTC. Complete variable domain (other parts from reference TRBV30 and TRBJ1-2): SQTIHQWPATLVQPVGSPLSLECTVEGTSNPNLYWYRQAAGRGLQLLFYSVGIGQISSEVPQNLSASRPQDRQFILSSKKLLLSDSGFYLCAWSVARGYGYTFGSGTRLTVV.